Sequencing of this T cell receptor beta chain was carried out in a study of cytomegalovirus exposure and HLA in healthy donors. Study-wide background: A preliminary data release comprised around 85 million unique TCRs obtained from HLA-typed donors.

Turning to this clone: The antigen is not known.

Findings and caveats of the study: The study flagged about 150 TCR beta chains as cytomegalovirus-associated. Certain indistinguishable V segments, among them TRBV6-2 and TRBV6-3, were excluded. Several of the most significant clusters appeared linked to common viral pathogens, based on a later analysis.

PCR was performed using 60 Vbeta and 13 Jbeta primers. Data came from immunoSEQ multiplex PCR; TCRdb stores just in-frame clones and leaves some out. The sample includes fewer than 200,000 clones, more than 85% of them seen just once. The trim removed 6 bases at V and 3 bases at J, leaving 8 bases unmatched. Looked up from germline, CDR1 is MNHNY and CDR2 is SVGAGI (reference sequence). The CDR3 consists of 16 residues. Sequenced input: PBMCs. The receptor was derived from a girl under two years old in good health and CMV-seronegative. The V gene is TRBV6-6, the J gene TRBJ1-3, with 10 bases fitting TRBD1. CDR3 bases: TGTGCCAGCAGCACGAGACAGGGGGCGAATGGAAACACCATATATTTT. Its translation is CASSTRQGANGNTIYF.